The 17 T cell receptor beta chains presented below share a single source sample, sequenced in a study of monozygotic twins with inflammatory bowel disease. TCRdb reworked the 5' RACE reads into one entry per CDR3 protein, no DNA. The sample has 140,000 to 150,000 distinct CDR3 sequences. The sample taken for sequencing was blood. These TCRs come from a human donor with ulcerative colitis or Crohn's disease, or a healthy co-twin of an affected twin (not recorded which).

V is TRBV9 and J is TRBJ2-2; TCRdb proposes TRBD2, but this gene call is untestable without DNA. Germline CDR1 is SGDLS and CDR2 is YYNGEE. This CDR3 has 18 residues. The CDR3 spells CASSVEAGGPKNTGELFF.

The genes are TRBV7-8 and TRBJ2-2; TCRdb names TRBD1, which stays unverified in the absence of DNA. Germline loops: CDR1 SGHVS, CDR2 FQNEAQ. The CDR3 sequence is 16 residues long. The CDR3 reads CASSLGQGRWTGELFF.

This chain connects TRBV5-1 to TRBJ1-1; no DNA is available, so the TRBD1 call from TCRdb remains unchecked. CDR1 is SGHRS and CDR2 is YFSETQ in the germline V gene. The CDR3 consists of 15 residues. CDR3 loop: CASTNPDRFNTEAFF.

The chain recombines TRBV24-1 with TRBJ2-1; TCRdb indicates TRBD2, and absent DNA this call remains unverified. This CDR3 region has 16 residues. Germline V CDR1 and CDR2: KGHDR, SFDVKD. This CDR3 is CATSAWTYGGNNEQFF.

The gene calls are TRBV20-1 and TRBJ2-7; TCRdb's D gene call, TRBD2, goes unchecked for lack of DNA. Germline V lookup: CDR1 DFQATT, CDR2 SNEGSKA (reference sequence). The CDR3 is 17 residues long. CDR3 loop: CSARDHFPLAGLYEQYF.

The chain links TRBV30 to TRBJ2-2; there is no DNA to check the TCRdb D call of TRBD1. The V gene's germline CDR1 is GTSNPN and CDR2 SVGIG (reference sequence). The CDR3 extends over 14 amino acids. This CDR3 reads CASGGGINTGELFF.

The rearrangement links TRBV5-6 to TRBJ1-2. Germline loops: CDR1 SGHDT, CDR2 YYEEEE. The CDR3 is 13 amino acids. This CDR3 is CASSPLVVGGYTF.

The gene calls are TRBV9 and TRBJ2-1. CDR1 is SGDLS, CDR2 YYNGEE, per germline. The CDR3 extends over 16 amino acids. CDR3 protein: CASSVGVAMPYNEQFF. The variable domain in full, completed from reference TRBV9 and TRBJ2-1, reads DSGVTQTPKHLITATGQRVTLRCSPRSGDLSVYWYQQSLDQGLQFLIQYYNGEERAKGNILERFSAQQFPDLHSELNLSSLELGDSALYFCASSVGVAMPYNEQFFGPGTRLTVL.

The rearrangement joins TRBV18 to TRBJ2-7; lacking DNA, the TRBD1 call made by TCRdb goes unchecked. The germline V gene encodes CDR1 KGHSH and CDR2 LQKENI. The CDR3 runs 15 residues. The CDR3 sequence: CASSPLGQGSVEQYF.

V gene TRBV20-1 combines with J gene TRBJ2-1; TCRdb indicates TRBD2, and absent DNA this call remains unverified. Germline CDR1 is DFQATT and CDR2 is SNEGSKA (reference sequence). The CDR3 extends over 15 amino acids. CDR3 in amino acids: CSAGPSGSSYNEQFF.

The chain couples TRBV3-1 to TRBJ2-7; with no DNA, the TCRdb D assignment of TRBD2 cannot be verified. This CDR3 spans 15 amino acids. CDR1 is LGHDT and CDR2 is YNNKEL in the germline V gene (reference sequence). CDR3 protein: CASSQVGGSINEQYF.

J is TRBJ1-4 and V is TRBV4-2. Looked up from germline, CDR1 is LGHNA and CDR2 is YNFKEQ. This CDR3 has 16 residues. CDR3 protein: CASSTSQRSTNEKLFF.

The chain recombines TRBV10-2 with TRBJ1-2; TCRdb lists TRBD1, though no DNA is available to test this call. The germline V gene encodes CDR1 WSHSY and CDR2 SAAADI. CDR3 size: 12 residues. The chain's CDR3 is CASSEPWGDYTF.

This chain connects TRBV4-2 to TRBJ1-6; TCRdb's D call, TRBD1, is unchecked because there is no DNA. From germline, CDR1 is LGHNA and CDR2 YNFKEQ. This CDR3 has 16 residues. CDR3 in amino acids: CASSQLMARTNSPLHF.

The gene calls are TRBV20-1 and TRBJ1-6; TCRdb picks TRBD1, but there is no DNA to check that call. This CDR3 is 14 amino acids long. Germline CDR1 DFQATT, CDR2 SNEGSKA (reference sequence). The CDR3 region is CSARDRGGRSPLHF.

V is TRBV20-1 and J is TRBJ2-2; the TCRdb D gene call, TRBD2, has no DNA to confirm it. The CDR3 spans 17 residues. CDR1 DFQATT and CDR2 SNEGSKA come from the germline V gene (reference sequence). This CDR3 reads CSATRLAGGPNTGELFF.

The rearrangement uses TRBV5-1 and TRBJ2-7; lacking DNA, the TRBD1 call made by TCRdb goes unchecked. Germline V gene data show CDR1 as SGHRS and CDR2 as YFSETQ. CDR3 length equals 15 residues. The chain's CDR3 is CASRPDRVGFYEQYF.